These T cell receptor beta chains were read from a single sample in a study of shared clonotypes between healthy human individuals. Libraries were prepared by immunoSEQ multiplex PCR; TCRdb keeps only in-frame clonotypes and omits some of them. The top ten clones hold over 0.1% of a sample with hundreds of thousands of clones, roughly 96% of them seen once. Sequenced input: naive CD8+ T cells sorted from blood. The receptors here all came from a woman aged 25 to 39 in good health. CDR3s include the opening cysteine and the closing phenylalanine or tryptophan. The D gene is left open where the match is weak. The size entry is marked missing in some rows and otherwise reads once, few, many or a size class.

cdr3_aa	cdr3_nt	d_call	v_call	j_call	clone_size
CASSLPLGTGELFF	TGTGCCAGCAGCCTCCCGTTAGGAACCGGGGAGCTGTTTTTT	.	TRBV7-9	TRBJ2-2	.
CAPEGRGRFLALTDTQYF	TGTGCCCCAGAGGGCAGGGGACGATTTCTTGCCCTCACAGATACGCAGTATTTT	.	TRBV7-2	TRBJ2-3	.
CASSPRLAGVDTQYF	TGTGCCAGCAGCCCGCGACTAGCGGGAGTAGATACGCAGTATTTT	TRBD2	TRBV5-4	TRBJ2-3	.
CASSRGVPGAQYF	TGTGCCAGCAGCCGGGGGGTCCCAGGGGCCCAGTACTTC	.	TRBV7-6	TRBJ2-5	.
CASSLTAPGGKEQYF	TGTGCCAGCAGTTTAACAGCCCCCGGGGGCAAGGAGCAGTACTTC	.	TRBV27	TRBJ2-7	.
CASRAPDREGGYTF	TGTGCCAGTAGGGCACCGGACAGGGAGGGGGGCTACACCTTC	TRBD1	TRBV19	TRBJ1-2	.
CAISRDGQGESSYNEQFF	TGTGCCATCAGTAGAGACGGACAGGGTGAGAGCTCCTACAATGAGCAGTTCTTC	TRBD1	TRBV10-3	TRBJ2-1	.
CASSQGPSGMVSYEQYF	TGCGCCAGCAGCCAAGGTCCTAGCGGGATGGTCTCCTACGAGCAGTACTTC	TRBD2	TRBV4-1	TRBJ2-7	.
CSVRGLASTDTQYF	TGCAGCGTAAGGGGACTAGCTAGCACAGATACGCAGTATTTT	TRBD2	TRBV29-1	TRBJ2-3	.
CASSFGQGVTGELFF	TGCGCCAGCAGTTTCGGACAGGGTGTCACCGGGGAGCTGTTTTTT	TRBD1	TRBV4-1	TRBJ2-2	.
CASSQESTNEQFF	TGTGCCAGCAGCCAAGAATCCACCAATGAGCAGTTCTTC	.	TRBV14	TRBJ2-1	.
CASSSSGRLDEQYF	TGTGCCAGCAGCTCCAGCGGGAGGCTCGACGAGCAGTACTTC	TRBD2	TRBV9	TRBJ2-7	once
CASSLAGGGVAETTDTQYF	TGTGCCAGCAGCTTAGCGGGGGGTGGGGTAGCGGAGACCACAGATACGCAGTATTTT	.	TRBV7-6	TRBJ2-3	.
CSVEGESSGANVLTF	TGCAGCGTTGAGGGAGAAAGCTCTGGGGCCAACGTCCTGACTTTC	.	TRBV29-1	TRBJ2-6	once
CASSVVDGRAVNEQFF	TGTGCCAGCAGCGTAGTTGACGGGAGGGCGGTCAATGAGCAGTTCTTC	TRBD2	TRBV9	TRBJ2-1	.
CAWTGYQETQYF	TGTGCCTGGACAGGGTACCAAGAGACCCAGTACTTC	.	TRBV30	TRBJ2-5	.
CASSWGLGSLGTGELFF	TGTGCCAGCAGCTGGGGCCTGGGGAGCTTGGGGACCGGGGAGCTGTTTTTT	.	TRBV7-9	TRBJ2-2	.
CASSFFGDTQYF	TGTGCCAGCAGCTTTTTTGGAGATACGCAGTATTTT	.	TRBV7-2	TRBJ2-3	.
CASSSPPGQGVNQPQHF	TGTGCCAGCAGTTCCCCACCGGGACAGGGGGTCAATCAGCCCCAGCATTTT	TRBD1	TRBV28	TRBJ1-5	.
CASRLGLAGELFF	TGTGCCAGCAGACTGGGACTAGCCGGGGAGCTGTTTTTT	TRBD2	TRBV27	TRBJ2-2	.
CASSKKRGLAGGPDKVYNEQFF	TGTGCCAGCAGCAAGAAACGAGGACTAGCGGGAGGGCCTGATAAAGTCTACAATGAGCAGTTCTTC	.	TRBV21-1	TRBJ2-1	.
CASSSGLAGGWNEQYF	TGCGCCAGCAGCTCGGGACTAGCGGGTGGATGGAACGAGCAGTACTTC	TRBD2	TRBV5-1	TRBJ2-7	once
CASSLGQPSYEQYF	TGTGCCAGCAGCTTAGGACAGCCCTCCTACGAGCAGTACTTC	.	TRBV5-8	TRBJ2-7	.
CASSQAGLAANEQFF	TGTGCCAGCAGCCAAGCGGGACTAGCGGCCAATGAGCAGTTCTTC	TRBD2	TRBV14	TRBJ2-1	once
CASSTYTDTQYF	TGTGCCAGCAGTACGTACACAGATACGCAGTATTTT	.	TRBV27	TRBJ2-3	.
CASSLRVGERSNSYEQYF	TGTGCCAGCAGCCTGAGGGTGGGAGAACGAAGCAACTCCTACGAGCAGTACTTC	.	TRBV14	TRBJ2-7	.
CAIRAAGDATEAFF	TGTGCCATCAGAGCAGCGGGGGACGCGACTGAAGCTTTCTTT	.	TRBV10-3	TRBJ1-1	.
CASSEAYAGGLYEQFF	TGTGCCAGCAGTGAAGCCTACGCGGGAGGGCTTTATGAGCAGTTCTTC	TRBD2	TRBV2	TRBJ2-1	.